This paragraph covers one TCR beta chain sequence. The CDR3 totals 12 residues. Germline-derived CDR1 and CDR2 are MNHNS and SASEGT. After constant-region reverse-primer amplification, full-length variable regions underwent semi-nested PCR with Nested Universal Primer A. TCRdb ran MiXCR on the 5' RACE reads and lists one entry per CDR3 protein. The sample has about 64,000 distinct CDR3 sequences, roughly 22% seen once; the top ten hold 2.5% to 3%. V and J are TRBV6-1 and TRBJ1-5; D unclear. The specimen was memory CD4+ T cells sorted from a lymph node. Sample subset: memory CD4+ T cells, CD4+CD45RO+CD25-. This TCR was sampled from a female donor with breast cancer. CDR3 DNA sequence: TGTACCTCCGAGTATAGCAATCAGCCCCAGCATTTT. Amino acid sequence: CTSEYSNQPQHF.